What follows is one T cell receptor beta chain and its context. In the original workflow: How many nucleated cells were present was estimated from reference gene primer amplification. Measured with immunoSEQ multiplex PCR; TCRdb has only the in-frame clones, and not every one. V and J calls and clone size are as listed in that table; D and trimming were resolved from the DNA. Counted here are some 44,000 clones, 70% to 90% occurring once; the ten biggest clones make up around 2.3%. The record originates from a study of blood T cell repertoires in COVID-19. About the research overall: The United States, Italy and Spain provided the acute and convalescent COVID-19 samples. T cells, B-cell-depleted T cells, or PBMCs supplied cDNA or gDNA.

In germline, CDR1 is MGHRA, CDR2 YSYEKL. After removal of 1 base from V and 4 bases from J, the junction contained 4 bases not matched to a gene. The CDR3 spans 16 residues. The chain uses TRBV4-1 and TRBJ2-2, with 9 bases aligning to TRBD1. The clonotype was recovered from a human donor in a cohort sampled during active COVID-19. The sequenced sample consisted of peripheral blood. The DNA for the CDR3 is TGCGCCAGCAGCCAAGCAGGGACAGGGAGCACCGGGGAGCTGTTTTTT. Protein product: CASSQAGTGSTGELFF.